This T cell receptor beta chain stems from a study of cytomegalovirus exposure and HLA in healthy donors. The primer mix had 60 Vbeta and 13 Jbeta primers. Data came from immunoSEQ multiplex PCR; TCRdb stores just in-frame clones and leaves some out. The repertoire includes 110,000 to 150,000 clones, about three quarters of them detected once, and roughly 1.2% sits in the top ten. Turning to this clone: Its antigen is currently unknown.

Study results and limitations: The listing of roughly 160 TCR beta chains classed them as cytomegalovirus-associated.

CDR3 length: 14 amino acids. Trimming pared 2 bases from V and 3 bases from J, leaving 10 bases between. Germline CDR1 reads ENHRY; CDR2 reads SYGVKD. V is TRBV10-3 and J is TRBJ1-2; the D gene is possibly TRBD1 (6 bases). The origin of this receptor is a male donor in good health and CMV-seropositive. Sequenced input: PBMCs. The CDR3, as DNA: TGTGCCATCAGTGAGACAGGGAGGGACTATGGCTACACCTTC. Translated, it gives CAISETGRDYGYTF.